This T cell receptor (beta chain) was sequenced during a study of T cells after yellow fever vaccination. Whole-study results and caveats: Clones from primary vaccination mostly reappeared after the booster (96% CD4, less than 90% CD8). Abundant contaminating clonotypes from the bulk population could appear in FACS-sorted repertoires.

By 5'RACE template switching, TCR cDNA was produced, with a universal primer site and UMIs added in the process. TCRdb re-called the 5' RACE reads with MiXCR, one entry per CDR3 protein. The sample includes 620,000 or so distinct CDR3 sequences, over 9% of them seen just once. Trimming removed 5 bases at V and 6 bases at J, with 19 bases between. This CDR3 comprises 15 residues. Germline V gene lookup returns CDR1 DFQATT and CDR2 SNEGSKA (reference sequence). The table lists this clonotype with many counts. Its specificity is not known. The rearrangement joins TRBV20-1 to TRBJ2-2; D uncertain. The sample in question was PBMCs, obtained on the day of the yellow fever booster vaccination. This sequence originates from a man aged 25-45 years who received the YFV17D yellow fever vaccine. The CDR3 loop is CSARPGTVLPGELFF. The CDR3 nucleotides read TGCAGTGCTCGACCCGGTACAGTTCTACCCGGGGAGCTGTTTTTT.